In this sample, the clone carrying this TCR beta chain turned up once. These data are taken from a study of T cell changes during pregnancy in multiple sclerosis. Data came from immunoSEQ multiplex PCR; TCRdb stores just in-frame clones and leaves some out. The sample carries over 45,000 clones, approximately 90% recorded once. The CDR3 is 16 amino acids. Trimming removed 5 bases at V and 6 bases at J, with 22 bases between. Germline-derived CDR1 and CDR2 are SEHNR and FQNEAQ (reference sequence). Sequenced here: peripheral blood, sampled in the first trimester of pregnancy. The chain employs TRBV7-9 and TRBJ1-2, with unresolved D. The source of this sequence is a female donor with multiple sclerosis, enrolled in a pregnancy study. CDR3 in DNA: TGTGCCAGCAGCCATGCCGATGTACGCGGAATTGATGGCTACACCTTC. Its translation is CASSHADVRGIDGYTF.